The rows below give T cell receptor beta chains drawn from one sample of a study of cytomegalovirus exposure and HLA in healthy donors. Assay: immunoSEQ multiplex PCR; the TCRdb copy retains only in-frame clones and omits some. The sample includes some 80,000 clones, roughly 96% of them seen just once. The sample consisted of PBMCs. The source of these receptors is a woman aged 18-30 years in good health and CMV-seronegative. CDR3s include the opening cysteine and the closing phenylalanine or tryptophan. Each record gives: clone size, V gene, J gene, D gene, CDR3 DNA, CDR3 protein. The D gene is left open where the match is weak. Some rows have no size entry. The others give once, few or many, or a class for an expanded clone.

>once|TRBV7-9|TRBJ2-1|TRBD2
TGTGCCGGATTCAAGGGGACTAGCGGGAACAATGAGCAGTTCTTC
CAGFKGTSGNNEQFF
>-|TRBV5-1|TRBJ2-7|-
TGCGCCAGCAGCCGGTTTTTTGGGCAATACGAGCAGTACTTC
CASSRFFGQYEQYF
>-|TRBV2|TRBJ1-5|-
TGTGCCACGGGGGGGAATCAGCCCCAGCATTTT
CATGGNQPQHF
>-|TRBV7-2|TRBJ2-1|-
TGTGCCAGCAGCCCCCACTCGGACAGTGGTAAGTTCTTC
CASSPHSDSGKFF
>-|TRBV5-1|TRBJ2-5|-
TGCGCCAGCAGCTTTTATGACTATACGCAAGAGACCCAGTACTTC
CASSFYDYTQETQYF
>-|TRBV5-1|TRBJ2-2|-
TGCGCCAGCAGCGCCGACGGAGCCGGGGAGCTGTTTTTT
CASSADGAGELFF
>-|TRBV10-2|TRBJ2-3|-
TGCGCCAGCAGAGGAGGGCCTCCGAGCACAGATACGCAGTATTTT
CASRGGPPSTDTQYF
>-|TRBV2|TRBJ1-1|-
TGTGCCAGCAGTGAAGTTCGCGGGATCGCGGACACTGAAGCTTTCTTT
CASSEVRGIADTEAFF
>once|TRBV19|TRBJ2-7|TRBD1
TGTGCCAGTAGTCAAAACAGGGGGCTAGGGCCCTACGAGCAGTACTTC
CASSQNRGLGPYEQYF
>-|TRBV2|TRBJ1-5|TRBD1
TGTGCCAGCAGTGAAGGCAGGGGGGACGGCAATCAGCCCCAGCATTTT
CASSEGRGDGNQPQHF
>-|TRBV5-8|TRBJ2-7|-
TGTGCCAGCAGCTTGGTTGGGGGGGGCACCTACGAGCAGTACTTC
CASSLVGGGTYEQYF
>-|TRBV5-1|TRBJ2-1|TRBD2
TGCGCCAGCGGGAGCGGGAGCTACAATGAGCAGTTCTTC
CASGSGSYNEQFF
>-|TRBV7-6|TRBJ1-1|-
TGTGCCAGCAGCTTAGGTGTTTTGCGGCCACGAGGGATGAACACTGAAGCTTTCTTT
CASSLGVLRPRGMNTEAFF
>-|TRBV7-9|TRBJ2-1|-
TGTGCCAGCAGCTCTATGGGGGGAAGAACGGGAGCGCCCTCGTTCTTC
CASSSMGGRTGAPSFF
>-|TRBV5-1|TRBJ2-1|-
TGCGCCAGCAGCTTGGAGAGCTCCTACAATGAGCAGTTCTTC
CASSLESSYNEQFF
>-|TRBV19|TRBJ2-1|-
TGTGCCACCGGACTCGCGTTGCGCAATGAGCAGTTCTTC
CATGLALRNEQFF
>-|TRBV11-2|TRBJ2-2|TRBD2
TGTGCCAGCAGCCTCATATTCCGATCTAGCGGCGGGGAGCTGTTTTTT
CASSLIFRSSGGELFF
>-|TRBV5-4|TRBJ2-3|-
TGTGCCAGCAGCTCCTGGACTGGAAATACGCAGTATTTT
CASSSWTGNTQYF
>-|TRBV5-1|TRBJ2-2|-
TGCGCCAGCAGCGAGCAAGACACCGGGGAGCTGTTTTTT
CASSEQDTGELFF
>once|TRBV27|TRBJ1-1|TRBD1
TGTGCCAGCAGTATGGGGACAGCGAACACTGAAGCTTTCTTT
CASSMGTANTEAFF
>-|TRBV7-6|TRBJ2-7|TRBD2
TGTGCCAGCAGCTTAGTTGCTAGCGGGACTATCCGCTCCGAGCAGTACTTC
CASSLVASGTIRSEQYF
>-|TRBV2|TRBJ2-7|TRBD2
TGTGCCAGCACCCCTCTAGCGGGTAGGTCCTACGAGCAGTACTTC
CASTPLAGRSYEQYF
>-|TRBV2|TRBJ1-5|TRBD1
TGTGCCAGTAGGCCCAGGCAGGGGGCGCGAGGTAGGAGTCGTGGTCAGCCCCAGCATTTT
CASRPRQGARGRSRGQPQHF
>-|TRBV7-7|TRBJ2-2|TRBD2
TGTGCCAGCAGCCGAGACGCCGGGACTAGCGGTAACACCGGGGAGCTGTTTTTT
CASSRDAGTSGNTGELFF
>-|TRBV7-8|TRBJ1-2|-
TGTGCCAGCAGCTTAGAGGCAGGAATTAACTATGGCTACACCTTC
CASSLEAGINYGYTF
>-|TRBV5-1|TRBJ1-2|-
TGCGCCAGCAGCTTGCTCGCGGGGCCGACTAACTATGGCTACACCTTC
CASSLLAGPTNYGYTF
>-|TRBV13|TRBJ2-7|TRBD1
TGTGCCAGCAGCTCCACGGACAGGGCAGGCGAGCAGTACTTC
CASSSTDRAGEQYF
>few|TRBV6-1|TRBJ1-5|-
TGTGCCAGCAGTTTTAATCCACGGAATCAGCCCCAGCATTTT
CASSFNPRNQPQHF
>-|TRBV6-5|TRBJ1-2|TRBD1
TGTGCCAGCAGCCCAACAGGGGGCTTCTATGGCTACACCTTC
CASSPTGGFYGYTF
>-|TRBV7-2|TRBJ2-7|-
TGTGCCAGCAGCTTAGTGAGAGACAGCTCCTACGAGCAGTACTTC
CASSLVRDSSYEQYF
>-|TRBV28|TRBJ1-5|-
TGTGCCAGCACCCCCCCCGTAAGTAGGCCCCAGCATTTT
CASTPPVSRPQHF
>-|TRBV7-9|TRBJ1-1|-
TGTGCCAGCCTAAAGGGGGGGATTGGGAACACTGAAGCTTTCTTT
CASLKGGIGNTEAFF
>-|TRBV19|TRBJ2-1|-
TGTGCCAGTAGGCCGGGGAGGCAGAGCTCCTACAATGAGCAGTTCTTC
CASRPGRQSSYNEQFF
>-|TRBV5-1|TRBJ2-5|-
TGCGCCAGCAGCTTGGCCGGGATTCAAGAGACCCAGTACTTC
CASSLAGIQETQYF
>-|TRBV11-2|TRBJ2-2|TRBD2
TGTGCCAGCGAGTCTGTAGCGGGGGGCACCGGGGAGCTGTTTTTT
CASESVAGGTGELFF
>-|TRBV29-1|TRBJ1-1|TRBD1
TGCAGCGCCGGGACAGGGAGAACTGAAGCTTTCTTT
CSAGTGRTEAFF
>-|TRBV25-1|TRBJ2-1|TRBD2
TGTGCCAGCAGTGACTCCGGGACTAGTCCATACAATGAGCAGTTCTTC
CASSDSGTSPYNEQFF
>-|TRBV5-6|TRBJ2-2|-
TGTGCCAGCAGCTCCGCGAGCAGGATCACCGGGGAGCTGTTTTTT
CASSSASRITGELFF
>-|TRBV10-2|TRBJ1-3|TRBD1
TGCGCCACTCGGGACAGCAACTTGCGTAAACGAGTATCTGGAAACACCATATATTTT
CATRDSNLRKRVSGNTIYF
>-|TRBV27|TRBJ2-7|-
TGTGCCAGCAGGATAAGGGTTGGGGCATACGAGCAGTACTTC
CASRIRVGAYEQYF
>once|TRBV5-1|TRBJ1-5|TRBD1
TGCGCCAGCAGCTTAACGACAGGGTTGGATCAGCCCCAGCATTTT
CASSLTTGLDQPQHF
>-|TRBV7-6|TRBJ2-1|TRBD2
TGTGCCAGCAGCTTACTACTAGCGGGAGAACTCAATGAGCAGTTCTTC
CASSLLLAGELNEQFF
>-|TRBV27|TRBJ2-1|-
TGTGCCAGCGGAGGCAATGAGCAGTTCTTC
CASGGNEQFF
>once|TRBV15|TRBJ2-1|TRBD2
TGTGCCACCAGCTCTCCATCCCCCCGGGAGGGCCCTGACAATGAGCAGTTCTTC
CATSSPSPREGPDNEQFF
>-|TRBV13|TRBJ1-2|-
TGTGCCAGCAGCTTAGGGGGATTGGGAGACGAATATGGCTACACCTTC
CASSLGGLGDEYGYTF
>-|TRBV14|TRBJ2-2|-
TGTGCCAGCAGCCATGCCACCGCGGGAACCGGGGAGCTGTTTTTT
CASSHATAGTGELFF
>-|TRBV5-1|TRBJ1-6|-
TGCGCCAGCAGCTCACCGGGGTCCTCCTATAATTCACCCCTCCACTTT
CASSSPGSSYNSPLHF
>-|TRBV7-9|TRBJ2-3|-
TGTGCCAGCAGCACCGAGTCGTGGTTTTGGACAGATACGCAGTATTTT
CASSTESWFWTDTQYF
>-|TRBV4-1|TRBJ1-2|TRBD1
TGCGCCAGCAGCCAAGATCAGACAGGGATCAACTATGGCTACACCTTC
CASSQDQTGINYGYTF
>-|TRBV30|TRBJ2-3|-
TGTGCCTGGCGGGAAAAGGATACGCAGTATTTT
CAWREKDTQYF
>-|TRBV9|TRBJ2-1|-
TGTGCCAGCAGCCCCCCAAGGAGCCGGGACTCCTCCTACAATGAGCAGTTCTTC
CASSPPRSRDSSYNEQFF
>-|TRBV11-2|TRBJ2-1|-
TGTGCCAGCAGCTTCGGGGGGCACAATGAGCAGTTCTTC
CASSFGGHNEQFF
>-|TRBV5-1|TRBJ1-1|TRBD1
TGCGCCAGCAACGACAGGGGGCTGGGCACTGAAGCTTTCTTT
CASNDRGLGTEAFF
>once|TRBV9|TRBJ2-5|-
TGTGCCAGCAGCCCAGGGGGGGAGACCCAGTACTTC
CASSPGGETQYF
>-|TRBV7-9|TRBJ2-2|-
TGTGCCAGCAGCCGGGGAGAACCAAACACCGGGGAGCTGTTTTTT
CASSRGEPNTGELFF